Below, 22 T cell receptor beta chains from the same sample are listed, as sequenced in a study of OX40 agonist ivuxolimab in advanced cancers. The library was built by means of the immunoSEQ multiplex PCR assay. In its TCRdb copy, this immuneACCESS table keeps in-frame sequences only and misses some clones. Where compared with another copy, unresolved V genes explain less than half of these, and the others have no known cause. The sample table records some 30,000 clones; around 81% of these occur just once. The ten largest make up roughly 21% of the sample. Specimen: CD4+ or CD8+ T cells sorted from blood, collected in a trial of the OX40 agonist ivuxolimab. Receptors were obtained from an adult with an advanced solid tumor such as melanoma, head and neck, liver or kidney cancer.

The chain combines TRBV6-6 with TRBJ1-2; D unclear. Germline assignment: CDR1 MNHNY and CDR2 SVGAGI (reference sequence). This CDR3 region has 11 residues. V was trimmed by 2 bases and J by 7 bases, leaving 5 bases between them. The CDR3 region has the DNA TGTGCCAGCAGTTACAGGGTTGGCTACACCTTC. Translated, it gives CASSYRVGYTF.

The sample holds a few counts of this clone. The chain couples TRBV9 to TRBJ2-1; a weak D match, TRBD1 (6 bases). This CDR3 has 15 amino acids. Germline CDR1 is SGDLS and CDR2 is YYNGEE. V was cut by 3 bases and J by 8 bases, with 18 bases left in between. CDR3 in amino acids: CASSGGGSVGHEQFF. The CDR3 coding sequence is TGTGCCAGCAGCGGAGGGGGATCGGTAGGGCATGAGCAGTTCTTC.

V usage is TRBV6-5 and J usage is TRBJ1-2, with D unresolved. The V end was cut by 4 bases, the J end by 8 bases, with 14 bases between. Germline V lookup: CDR1 MNHEY, CDR2 SVGAGI. The CDR3 runs 13 residues. CDR3 coding DNA: TGTGCCAGCAGTTCCTTAATGAGGGTGGGCTACACCTTC. Translation gives CASSSLMRVGYTF.

This chain connects TRBV19 to TRBJ1-6; 9 bases are shared with TRBD1. Trimming at V came to 3 bases and at J to 10 bases, leaving 13 bases not matched to a gene. CDR3 length equals 17 residues. Germline V gene sequence: CDR1 LNHDA, CDR2 SQIVND (reference sequence). CDR3 protein: CASSIIPGQGFDSPLHF. The CDR3 DNA is TGTGCCAGTAGTATTATACCGGGACAGGGTTTCGACTCACCCCTCCACTTT.

This sequence joins TRBV29-1 and TRBJ2-1; D gene uncertain. V was pared by 4 bases and J by 7 bases, with 17 bases between. Per the germline V gene, CDR1 is SQVTM and CDR2 is ANQGSEA. The CDR3 spans 14 residues. CDR3 sequence reads: CSVVTDRLRNEQFF. The DNA of the CDR3 is TGCAGCGTTGTAACCGACCGACTCCGAAATGAGCAGTTCTTC.

As concerns this clone: Possible read error: a much larger clone is one base away. The rearrangement joins TRBV6-9 to TRBJ1-6; possible D gene TRBD1, 5 bases. V was cut by 3 bases and J by 9 bases, with 9 bases left in between. The CDR3 is made up of 13 amino acids. In germline, CDR1 is MNHGY, CDR2 SVAAGI. In nucleotides, the CDR3 is TGTGCCAGCAGTTACCAGGGAAGTTCACCCCTCCACTTT. It is translated as CASSYQGSSPLHF.

CDR3 coding DNA: TGTGCCAGCTCGCCGGACCGGCTGCAGCCCCAGCATTTT. Protein sequence: CASSPDRLQPQHF. This chain links TRBV6-5 with TRBJ1-5; D gene unclear. The CDR3 sequence is 13 residues long. Germline-derived CDR1 and CDR2 are MNHEY and SVGAGI. Trimming took 8 bases from V and 7 from J, leaving 15 bases between them.

The chain uses TRBV11-2 and TRBJ1-1; D gene unclear. With 1 base removed from V and 2 bases from J, the gap between germline ends came to 5 bases. This CDR3 has 13 amino acids. The germline V gene encodes CDR1 SGHAT and CDR2 FQNNGV. CDR3 in DNA: TGTGCCAGCAGCTTAGGTGGAAACACTGAAGCTTTCTTT. Its protein is CASSLGGNTEAFF.

The V call is TRBV18, the J call TRBJ1-5; no definite D call. This CDR3 has 13 amino acids. Deletions cut 2 bases from V and 2 bases from J, with 4 bases between. CDR1 and CDR2 from the germline V gene are KGHSH and LQKENI. CDR3 sequence: CASSPGGNQPQHF. In nucleotides, the CDR3 is TGTGCCAGCTCACCAGGGGGCAATCAGCCCCAGCATTTT.

This sequence joins TRBV7-8 and TRBJ2-6; D might be TRBD2 (7 bases). This CDR3 spans 15 amino acids. Germline V gene data show CDR1 as SGHVS and CDR2 as FQNEAQ. V lost 5 bases to trimming and J lost 4 bases, with 12 bases between them. The CDR3 DNA sequence: TGTGCCAGCAGCAGGGGGGGGCCAGGGGCCAACGTCCTGACTTTC. It codes for CASSRGGPGANVLTF.

The chain employs TRBV30 and TRBJ1-2; 10 bases are shared with TRBD1. With 4 bases clipped from V and 8 bases from J, the junction kept 13 bases outside the gene matches. CDR3 length: 15 residues. Germline-derived CDR1 and CDR2 are GTSNPN and SVGIG (reference sequence). The CDR3 spells CAWTSARQGARGYTF. The CDR3 bases are TGTGCCTGGACCTCAGCGAGACAGGGGGCGAGGGGCTACACCTTC.

V and J are TRBV5-5 and TRBJ2-3; D gene ambiguous. CDR3 length: 16 amino acids. Germline loops: CDR1 SGHKS, CDR2 YYEKEE (reference sequence). With 1 base removed from V and 0 bases from J, the gap between germline ends came to 12 bases. CDR3: CASSLWATLSTDTQYF. The CDR3 DNA follows: TGTGCCAGCAGCTTGTGGGCTACCCTCAGCACAGATACGCAGTATTTT. The full variable domain, its missing parts supplied by reference TRBV5-5 and TRBJ2-3, is DAGVTQSPTHLIKTRGQQVTLRCSPISGHKSVSWYQQVLGQGPQFIFQYYEKEERGRGNFPDRFSARQFPNYSSELNVNALLLGDSALYLCASSLWATLSTDTQYFGPGTRLTVL.

This chain links TRBV6-8 with TRBJ2-7; D not resolved. Per the germline V gene, CDR1 is MNHGY and CDR2 is SAAAGT. V was pared by 6 bases and J by 1 base, with 10 bases between. The CDR3 runs to 13 residues. As DNA, the CDR3 is TGTGCCAGCAGGCTAAGAGAGTCCTACGAGCAGTACTTC. This codes for CASRLRESYEQYF.

The chain links TRBV9 to TRBJ2-2; tentative D call: TRBD2 (6 bases). The V end lost 4 bases, the J end lost 7 bases, and 11 bases lay between the germline ends. CDR3 length equals 13 residues. Germline V gene sequence: CDR1 SGDLS, CDR2 YYNGEE. CDR3 residues: CASSPVGGGELFF. CDR3 bases: TGTGCCAGCAGCCCGGTGGGGGGCGGGGAGCTGTTTTTT.

The V and J genes are TRBV11-2 and TRBJ1-6; D is undetermined. The CDR3 is 12 amino acids. Trimming took off 3 bases at V and 7 bases at J, with 4 bases between the two ends. CDR1 and CDR2 (germline): SGHAT, FQNNGV. CDR3 loop: CASSFTNSPLHF. As DNA, the CDR3 is TGTGCCAGCAGCTTTACGAATTCACCCCTCCACTTT.

The rearrangement links TRBV28 to TRBJ1-2; the D is unclear. Trimming removed 5 bases from V and 3 bases from J, with 13 bases in between. This CDR3 is built from 14 residues. Per germline, CDR1 MDHEN and CDR2 SYDVKM. The CDR3 reads CASSISPGDYGYTF. CDR3 in DNA: TGTGCCAGCAGTATCTCCCCCGGAGACTATGGCTACACCTTC.

This clone was detected only once. In nucleotides, the CDR3 is TGTGCCAGCAGCGTTGATCTTGCTAGCATCGAGCAGTACTTC. It specifies CASSVDLASIEQYF. V is TRBV9 and J is TRBJ2-7; possibly TRBD2 for D (5 bases). CDR3 size: 14 residues. Looked up from germline, CDR1 is SGDLS and CDR2 is YYNGEE. The ends were cut back, 2 bases at V and 6 bases at J, with 15 bases in the middle.

The V call is TRBV9, the J call TRBJ2-7; D unclear. In germline, CDR1 is SGDLS, CDR2 YYNGEE. The CDR3 spans 13 residues. Trimming shortened V by 4 bases and J by 2 bases, and 10 bases separated the two germline ends. CDR3 sequence reads: CASSPTVAYEQYF. CDR3 nucleotides: TGTGCCAGCAGCCCAACAGTAGCCTACGAGCAGTACTTC.

The gene calls are TRBV6-5 and TRBJ1-6; no reliable D call. Trimming shortened V by 5 bases and J by 4 bases, and 3 bases separated the two germline ends. CDR3 length: 12 amino acids. Germline loops: CDR1 MNHEY, CDR2 SVGAGI. DNA for the CDR3: TGTGCCAGCAGTCAGTATAATTCACCCCTCCACTTT. This encodes CASSQYNSPLHF.

The rearrangement uses TRBV15 and TRBJ2-1, with 7 bases matching TRBD1. After removal of 3 bases from V and 6 bases from J, the junction contained 8 bases not matched to a gene. The CDR3 has 15 residues. Germline CDR1 and CDR2: LNHNV and YYDKDF (reference sequence). The CDR3 protein is CATSRATGKGNEQFF. CDR3 nucleotides: TGTGCCACCAGCAGGGCGACAGGGAAAGGCAATGAGCAGTTCTTC.

In this sample, this clone turned up a few times. V gene TRBV4-1 combines with J gene TRBJ2-2; D remains ambiguous. The germline V gene encodes CDR1 MGHRA and CDR2 YSYEKL. Trimming removed 4 bases from V and 9 bases from J, with 9 bases in between. CDR3 length equals 12 residues. CDR3 sequence: CASSLNGRELFF. CDR3 coding DNA: TGCGCCAGCAGCCTCAACGGCAGGGAGCTGTTTTTT.

The chain uses TRBV25-1 and TRBJ1-6, with 7 bases that match TRBD1. CDR3 length: 15 amino acids. J gave up 2 bases and V 8 bases, and 6 bases lay outside the gene matches. Germline V CDR1 and CDR2: MGHDK, SYGVNS. The CDR3 sequence is CASGQGGAYNSPLHF. DNA for the CDR3: TGTGCCAGCGGGCAGGGGGGAGCCTATAATTCACCCCTCCACTTT. The full variable domain, in which reference TRBV25-1 and TRBJ1-6 provide the parts outside the CDR3, is EADIYQTPRYLVIGTGKKITLECSQTMGHDKMYWYQQDPGMELHLIHYSYGVNSTEKGDLSSESTVSRIRTEHFPLTLESARPSHTSQYLCASGQGGAYNSPLHFGNGTRLTVT.